The sequence of this TCR beta chain was determined in a study of Graves' ophthalmopathy and Graves' hyperthyroidism. Overall study: Peripheral blood was obtained at first diagnosis, ahead of any treatment.

Study outcomes and limitations: Between ophthalmopathy and stable hyperthyroidism, a 13-signature model drew a separation with around 86% sensitivity and roughly 78% specificity. Among thyroid clonotypes expanded above 0.001 frequency, most also appeared in blood.

This clonotype was counted ten times or more. As yet, its antigen is unknown. This CDR3 is built from 14 residues. The V and J ends lost 7 bases and 4 bases, in that order; junction bases with no gene match: 10. Germline V gene data show CDR1 as SQVTM and CDR2 as ANQGSEA. PBMCs had their origin in fresh peripheral blood (roughly 10 ml). The TCR beta CDR3 regions underwent amplification from RNA transcripts. An opening RT-PCR round employed HTBI primers and preceded a second-round multiplex PCR. TCRdb processed the multiplex PCR reads anew with MiXCR; each CDR3 protein has one entry. The top ten clones hold roughly 2.4% of a sample with about 370,000 distinct CDR3 sequences, about a sixth of them seen once.

The rearrangement links TRBV29-1 to TRBJ1-1; 9 positions agree with TRBD1. The sequence came from an adult woman with stable Graves' hyperthyroidism. The sample was peripheral blood. The CDR3 region has the DNA TGCAGCGCCAAGGACAGGGGACGAGGCACTGAAGCTTTCTTT. Translating gives CSAKDRGRGTEAFF. The full variable domain, in which reference TRBV29-1 and TRBJ1-1 provide the parts outside the CDR3, is SAVISQKPSRDICQRGTSLTIQCQVDSQVTMMFWYRQQPGQSLTLIATANQGSEATYESGFVIDKFPISRPNLTFSTLTVSNMSPEDSSIYLCSAKDRGRGTEAFFGQGTRLTVV.